The 8 T cell receptor beta chains below were found in one sample sequenced in a study of cytomegalovirus exposure and HLA in healthy donors. PCR amplification relied on 60 Vbeta primers (plus 13 Jbeta primers). Using immunoSEQ multiplex PCR, the repertoire was profiled, and TCRdb retains in-frame clones only, with some absent. The sample carries about 130,000 clones, 80% recorded once. The sample comprised PBMCs. The receptors shown here come from a man between 25 and 39 years old in good health and CMV-seronegative.

This clone showed up just once. The chain employs TRBV6-1 and TRBJ1-5; 7 bases map to TRBD1. From germline, CDR1 is MNHNS and CDR2 SASEGT. This CDR3 has 14 amino acids. The V gene end was trimmed by 5 bases and the J gene end by 2 bases; junction bases not matched to a gene: 3. The CDR3 DNA is TGTGCCAGCAGTTTCGACAGGGGCAATCAGCCCCAGCATTTT. Amino acid sequence: CASSFDRGNQPQHF.

This clone was detected only once. The CDR3 bases are TGTGCCAGTAGTCACGCACAGGGGTTATTCCACGAGCAGTACTTC. Its translation is CASSHAQGLFHEQYF. The J gene is TRBJ2-7, the V gene TRBV19; 7 bases align to TRBD1. Per germline, CDR1 LNHDA and CDR2 SQIVND (reference sequence). J gave up 5 bases and V 5 bases, and 12 bases lay outside the gene matches. The CDR3 runs 15 residues.

The rearrangement joins TRBV11-2 to TRBJ1-4; 12 nucleotides line up with TRBD1. The V segment lost 3 bases and the J segment 10 bases; nucleotides outside the gene matches: 3. In germline, CDR1 is SGHAT, CDR2 FQNNGV. The CDR3 runs 14 residues. The CDR3 loop reads CASSLGQGALKLFF. CDR3 in DNA: TGTGCCAGCAGCTTGGGACAGGGGGCATTAAAACTGTTTTTT.

Points on this clone: Compared with germline, one end of the junction differs, possibly owing to a read error. V gene TRBV5-1 combines with J gene TRBJ1-2, with 7 bases that match TRBD1. CDR3 size: 14 residues. Germline-derived CDR1 and CDR2 are SGHRS and YFSETQ. The CDR3 region is CASSLAKGAGGYPF. The CDR3 nucleotides read TGCGCCAGCAGCTTGGCCAAGGGGGCAGGAGGCTACCCCTTC.

The gene calls are TRBV6-5 and TRBJ1-2; possibly TRBD1 for D (6 bases). There are 15 residues in the CDR3. The V end was cut by 1 base, the J end by 5 bases, with 14 bases between. Germline CDR1 MNHEY, CDR2 SVGAGI. The CDR3, as DNA: TGTGCCAGCAGTTACTACAAACAGGGATCATATGGCTACACCTTC. As protein: CASSYYKQGSYGYTF.

V gene TRBV29-1 combines with J gene TRBJ1-5; D might be TRBD1 (5 bases). V was pared by 6 bases and J by 0 bases, with 12 bases between. Germline V gene sequence: CDR1 SQVTM, CDR2 ANQGSEA. CDR3 length: 14 amino acids. In nucleotides, the CDR3 is TGCAGCGTGGGGGGGAGAGATAGCAATCAGCCCCAGCATTTT. Translation: CSVGGRDSNQPQHF.

V and J are TRBV7-9 and TRBJ1-2; the D gene is possibly TRBD1 (6 bases). The CDR3 is made up of 14 amino acids. The V gene lost 8 bases and the J gene lost 2 bases, with 15 bases spanning the gap. Per the germline V gene, CDR1 is SEHNR and CDR2 is FQNEAQ (reference sequence). This CDR3 reads CASWGGGQNYGYTF. Here the CDR3 DNA reads TGTGCCAGCTGGGGTGGCGGACAGAACTATGGCTACACCTTC.

This clone was recorded once. The chain is built from TRBV7-9 and TRBJ2-2, with TRBD2 as a possible D gene (5 bases). Per germline, CDR1 SEHNR and CDR2 FQNEAQ (reference sequence). This CDR3 has 17 residues. V was shortened by 8 bases and J by 4 bases, with 23 bases between the two germline ends. The CDR3 is CASRPDGQRRGTGELFF. The CDR3 nucleotides are TGTGCCAGCCGCCCAGACGGGCAGCGGCGAGGCACCGGGGAGCTGTTTTTT.